This T cell receptor (beta chain) was identified during a study of T cell changes during pregnancy in multiple sclerosis. Per the germline V gene, CDR1 is SGDLS and CDR2 is YYNGEE. Unmatched junction bases numbered 8, after V lost 4 bases and J lost 6 bases. This CDR3 is 14 amino acids long. Measured with immunoSEQ multiplex PCR; TCRdb has only the in-frame clones, and not every one. The data show nearly 40,000 clones, about 90% seen once. The V gene is TRBV9, the J gene TRBJ1-2, with 8 nucleotides matching TRBD1. The source material was CD4+ T cells from peripheral blood mononuclear cells, sampled in the third trimester of pregnancy. The receptor was isolated from a female donor with multiple sclerosis, enrolled in a pregnancy study. CDR3 sequence (DNA): TGTGCCAGCAGCTCGCAGGGGGCCCAGGATGGCTACACCTTC. This codes for CASSSQGAQDGYTF.